This entry is about one TCR beta chain. After removal of 7 bases from V and 1 base from J, the junction contained 9 bases not matched to a gene. Per the germline V gene, CDR1 is SEHNR and CDR2 is FQNEAQ (reference sequence). The CDR3 runs 15 residues. The sample originates from a study of OX40 agonist ivuxolimab in advanced cancers. Some clones are missing from TCRdb's copy, which holds only in-frame ones; the method was immunoSEQ multiplex PCR. The sample includes 55,000 to 60,000 clones, around four fifths of them seen just once. The sample here was CD4+ or CD8+ T cells sorted from blood, taken in a trial of the OX40 agonist ivuxolimab. The TCR originated in an adult with an advanced solid tumor such as melanoma, head and neck, liver or kidney cancer. V and J are TRBV7-9 and TRBJ1-1; TRBD1 matches 7 bases. CDR3 loop: CASTSTDRANTEAFF. The CDR3 DNA is TGTGCCAGCACCTCTACCGACAGGGCGAACACTGAAGCTTTCTTT. The full variable domain, in which reference TRBV7-9 and TRBJ1-1 provide the parts outside the CDR3, is DTGVSQNPRHKITKRGQNVTFRCDPISEHNRLYWYRQTLGQGPEFLTYFQNEAQLEKSRLLSDRFSAERPKGSFSTLEIQRTEQGDSAMYLCASTSTDRANTEAFFGQGTRLTVV.